What follows are 5 T cell receptor beta chains derived from one specimen sequenced in a study of CD8+ T cells in alopecia areata. Extraction and reverse transcription of RNA yielded cDNA as the sequencing template. Measured with immunoSEQ multiplex PCR; TCRdb has only the in-frame clones, and not every one. This repertoire shows around 100,000 clones, roughly 60% found once; its top ten account for about 17%. The sample's treatment: oral pan-JAK inhibitor, 5-10 mg twice daily. The material was CD8+ T cells sorted from blood, obtained at approximately week 60, from a patient treated with tofacitinib. These receptor sequences come from a human donor with alopecia areata.

This clone was found a few times. Other DNA sequences of this sample code for an identical CDR3. This sequence joins TRBV30 and TRBJ1-1, with unresolved D. Looked up from germline, CDR1 is GTSNPN and CDR2 is SVGIG (reference sequence). Between the trimmed V and J ends, which lost 3 bases and 1 base, there was a span of 3 bases. The CDR3 sequence is 11 residues long. The CDR3 bases are TGTGCCTGGAGACGGAACACTGAAGCTTTCTTT. Protein: CAWRRNTEAFF.

The chain uses TRBV7-9 and TRBJ1-2; TRBD1 is a possible D gene (5 bases). Per germline, CDR1 SEHNR and CDR2 FQNEAQ (reference sequence). The CDR3 spans 13 residues. The germline V and J ends were trimmed by 3 bases and 3 bases, with 8 bases remaining between them. For the CDR3, the DNA is TGTGCCAGCAGCTTGGGGCCGGACTATGGCTACACCTTC. Its translation is CASSLGPDYGYTF.

This chain connects TRBV5-6 to TRBJ2-7; D is undetermined. The germline V and J ends were trimmed by 2 bases and 1 base, with 1 base remaining between them. The CDR3 spans 11 residues. Germline-derived CDR1 and CDR2 are SGHDT and YYEEEE. The CDR3 DNA reads TGTGCCAGCAGCTTTTCCTACGAGCAGTACTTC. Encoded protein: CASSFSYEQYF.

The chain has TRBV5-4 and TRBJ1-4, with a tentative D call TRBD1 (6 bases). The ends were cut back, 4 bases at V and 2 bases at J, with 9 bases in the middle. The CDR3 sequence is 14 residues long. Germline lookup yields CDR1 SGHNT and CDR2 YYREEE (reference sequence). The CDR3, as DNA: TGTGCCAGCAGCAGAGGGGGGACTAATGAAAAACTGTTTTTT. The encoded protein is CASSRGGTNEKLFF.

In this sample, this clone turned up a few times. V gene TRBV29-1 combines with J gene TRBJ2-4; D is uncertain. Per the germline V gene, CDR1 is SQVTM and CDR2 is ANQGSEA. The CDR3 has 11 residues. The V and J ends lost 7 bases and 9 bases respectively, with 13 bases between them. The CDR3 DNA follows: TGCAGCGCGACCTTAACGGGCATTCAGTACTTC. It encodes CSATLTGIQYF. Full variable domain (outside the CDR3, taken from reference TRBV29-1 and TRBJ2-4): SAVISQKPSRDICQRGTSLTIQCQVDSQVTMMFWYRQQPGQSLTLIATANQGSEATYESGFVIDKFPISRPNLTFSTLTVSNMSPEDSSIYLCSATLTGIQYFGAGTRLSVL.